Listed here are 27 T cell receptor beta chains from one sample, sequenced in a study of cytomegalovirus exposure and HLA in healthy donors. PCR primers comprised 60 Vbeta and 13 Jbeta primers. The table came from immunoSEQ multiplex PCR; TCRdb's copy has only in-frame clones and leaves some out. This sample has 70,000 to 95,000 clones, with 75% to 85% found just once. The material sequenced was PBMCs. These receptor sequences come from a man aged 18 to 30 in good health and CMV-seronegative.

The chain joins TRBV25-1 to TRBJ2-6; TRBD1 agrees at 8 bases. The CDR3 sequence is 17 residues long. V dropped 4 bases and J dropped 4; count of bases not matched to a gene: 9. CDR1 is MGHDK and CDR2 is SYGVNS in the germline V gene. Here the CDR3 reads CASSGSTGVDGANVLTF. The CDR3 DNA reads as TGTGCCAGCAGTGGGTCGACAGGGGTGGACGGGGCCAACGTCCTGACTTTC.

The chain employs TRBV10-2 and TRBJ2-7; 7 nucleotides line up with TRBD2. The V and J ends lost 10 bases and 3 bases, in that order; junction bases with no gene match: 9. This CDR3 contains 13 residues. The germline V gene encodes CDR1 WSHSY and CDR2 SAAADI. CDR3 protein: CATEGGEGYEQYF. CDR3 coding DNA: TGCGCCACCGAGGGAGGGGAGGGCTACGAGCAGTACTTC.

The chain recombines TRBV4-2 with TRBJ2-1; D unresolved. The V and J ends lost 0 bases and 6 bases respectively, with 12 bases between them. CDR1 is LGHNA and CDR2 is YNFKEQ in the germline V gene. This CDR3 is built from 15 residues. This chain's CDR3 is CASSQDATPINEQFF. CDR3 DNA sequence: TGTGCCAGCAGCCAAGATGCGACTCCTATCAATGAGCAGTTCTTC.

The V gene is TRBV7-9, the J gene TRBJ2-2; D possibly corresponds to TRBD2 (7 bases). The ends were cut back, 3 bases at V and 1 base at J, with 9 bases in the middle. CDR3 length: 15 residues. In germline, CDR1 is SEHNR, CDR2 FQNEAQ (reference sequence). The DNA of the CDR3 is TGTGCCAGCAGCTTGGGGGGGCAGAACACCGGGGAGCTGTTTTTT. Protein product: CASSLGGQNTGELFF.

This sequence joins TRBV9 and TRBJ1-2; a possible D gene is TRBD1 (6 bases). This CDR3 is 12 amino acids long. Germline-derived CDR1 and CDR2 are SGDLS and YYNGEE. Between the trimmed V and J ends, which lost 1 base and 8 bases, there was a span of 9 bases. DNA for the CDR3: TGTGCCAGCAGCGTAACAGGGAAGGGCTACACCTTC. Residues: CASSVTGKGYTF.

V usage is TRBV2 and J usage is TRBJ2-3, with 15 bases aligning to TRBD2. This CDR3 comprises 19 residues. Germline V gene data show CDR1 as SNHLY and CDR2 as FYNNEI. Trimming took 9 bases from V and 0 from J; bases not matched to a gene: 13. The CDR3 DNA reads as TGTGCCAGGAGGGGGGGACTAGCGGGGGGACGTGCTAGCACAGATACGCAGTATTTT. It is translated as CARRGGLAGGRASTDTQYF.

The chain couples TRBV7-3 to TRBJ1-3, with D tentatively TRBD1 (5 bases). The CDR3 totals 16 residues. Germline lookup yields CDR1 SGHTA and CDR2 FQGTGA. The ends were cut back, 5 bases at V and 0 bases at J, with 14 bases in the middle. CDR3 loop: CASSPMGGPSGNTIYF. The CDR3 DNA is TGTGCCAGCAGCCCGATGGGGGGTCCCTCTGGAAACACCATATATTTT.

The rearrangement links TRBV7-2 to TRBJ2-5; 8 bases map to TRBD2. V shed 3 bases and J 5 bases; nucleotides not matched to a gene: 8. This CDR3 has 15 amino acids. Germline V gene sequence: CDR1 SGHTA, CDR2 FQGNSA. CDR3 in DNA: TGTGCCAGCAGCTTGTGGCGGGGGGTTTCCGAGACCCAGTACTTC. Its protein is CASSLWRGVSETQYF.

The chain couples TRBV6-1 to TRBJ2-4; D is perhaps TRBD1 (6 bases). CDR1 and CDR2 (germline): MNHNS, SASEGT. This CDR3 region has 14 residues. Trimming cost V 3 bases and J 8 bases, with 14 bases left between them. CDR3: CASSDTGLLDIQYF. The DNA for the CDR3 is TGTGCCAGCAGTGATACAGGGCTCTTGGACATTCAGTACTTC.

The chain carries TRBV5-1 and TRBJ2-7, with 12 bases that match TRBD1. CDR3 length: 16 amino acids. Per germline, CDR1 SGHRS and CDR2 YFSETQ. Germline trimming cut 4 bases from V and 4 bases from J; bases unmatched to any gene: 9. The CDR3 DNA is TGCGCCAGCAGCACTAAGGGGGACAGGGGGCAGTACGAGCAGTACTTC. It translates to CASSTKGDRGQYEQYF.

Worth noting for this clone: An end of the junction does not agree with germline; a read error may underlie this. The V call is TRBV7-9, the J call TRBJ1-1; 9 bases fit TRBD1. Germline CDR1 reads SEHNR; CDR2 reads FQNEAQ (reference sequence). The CDR3 is 13 residues long. The CDR3: CGGAGQGTTEAFF. In DNA form, the CDR3 reads TGCGGAGGGGCGGGACAGGGTACCACTGAAGCTTTCTTT.

The chain is built from TRBV4-1 and TRBJ2-1, with D maybe TRBD1 (6 bases). V lost 0 bases and J 0 bases, leaving 12 bases between the germline ends. The CDR3 runs 17 residues. Per germline, CDR1 MGHRA and CDR2 YSYEKL. CDR3: CASSQDHGQSSYNEQFF. DNA of the CDR3: TGCGCCAGCAGCCAAGATCACGGACAGAGCTCCTACAATGAGCAGTTCTTC.

This clone has only one observation. V gene TRBV5-8 combines with J gene TRBJ2-7, with D maybe TRBD1 (6 bases). V lost 7 bases and J 2 bases, leaving 10 bases between the germline ends. Per the germline V gene, CDR1 is SGHTS and CDR2 is YDEGEE. This CDR3 is built from 12 residues. CDR3 DNA: TGTGCCAGCCGCCGGGACACCTACGAGCAGTACTTC. As protein: CASRRDTYEQYF.

This clone was observed a few times. This chain uses TRBV2 with TRBJ1-5, with 8 bases aligning to TRBD1. CDR1 and CDR2 (germline): SNHLY, FYNNEI. Trimming took 6 bases from V and 6 from J; bases not matched to a gene: 13. The length of the CDR3 is 16 residues. The CDR3 region is CASSLGEGTGGQPQHF. The DNA for the CDR3 is TGTGCCAGCAGCTTAGGCGAAGGTACAGGGGGTCAGCCCCAGCATTTT.

CDR3 amino acids: CASGGGGSYGYTF. CDR3 DNA: TGTGCCAGCGGGGGAGGCGGGTCCTATGGCTACACCTTC. The V and J genes are TRBV5-4 and TRBJ1-2, with a weak D call TRBD1 (5 bases). Trimming pared 7 bases from V and 4 bases from J, leaving 14 bases between. Germline CDR1 is SGHNT and CDR2 is YYREEE (reference sequence). CDR3 length equals 13 residues.

The chain carries TRBV29-1 and TRBJ2-3; D possibly corresponds to TRBD2 (5 bases). The CDR3 consists of 12 residues. Germline V lookup: CDR1 SQVTM, CDR2 ANQGSEA. Between the trimmed V and J ends, which lost 7 bases and 4 bases, there was a span of 12 bases. Here the CDR3 DNA reads TGCAGCGGGGCCCGGGGTTCAGATACGCAGTATTTT. As protein: CSGARGSDTQYF.

The chain has TRBV5-1 and TRBJ2-3, with a possible D match to TRBD2 (5 bases). There are 14 residues in the CDR3. Germline-derived CDR1 and CDR2 are SGHRS and YFSETQ. V was shortened by 5 bases and J by 2 bases, with 12 bases between the two germline ends. Written as DNA, the CDR3 is TGCGCCAGCAGACTAGGAAACCCCACAGATACGCAGTATTTT. It is translated as CASRLGNPTDTQYF.

The rearrangement joins TRBV4-1 to TRBJ1-5; D remains unclear. CDR1 is MGHRA, CDR2 YSYEKL, per germline. Trimming removed 2 bases from V and 6 bases from J, with 14 bases in between. The CDR3 spans 15 residues. The CDR3 DNA is TGCGCCAGCAGCCAAACTAACGGGGTACGTCAGCCCCAGCATTTT. Protein sequence: CASSQTNGVRQPQHF.

This chain links TRBV4-1 with TRBJ2-7; 7 bases fit TRBD1. Germline CDR1 is MGHRA and CDR2 is YSYEKL. The CDR3 has 14 residues. The ends lost 6 bases at V and 3 bases at J; junction bases unmatched: 8. The chain's CDR3 is CASSYQGTDYEQYF. CDR3 coding DNA: TGCGCCAGCAGTTACCAGGGGACAGACTACGAGCAGTACTTC.

This clone was seen only a few times. Its ends do not fully match the called genes, so a read error is possible. The V call is TRBV7-9, the J call TRBJ2-1; 11 nucleotides align to TRBD2. CDR3 length equals 15 residues. Germline CDR1 is SEHNR and CDR2 is FQNEAQ (reference sequence). The CDR3 sequence: CSSSFRTSGHNEQFF. CDR3 bases: TGTTCCAGCAGCTTCAGGACTAGCGGGCACAATGAGCAGTTCTTC.

The V and J genes are TRBV5-6 and TRBJ2-5; 8 bases map to TRBD1. The better agreement between TRBJ2-7 and the DNA end casts doubt on the J call. Germline CDR1 reads SGHDT; CDR2 reads YYEEEE. The CDR3 covers 13 residues. The CDR3 DNA reads as TGTGCCAGCAGAAGGACAGGGAGCTACGAGCAGTACTTC. It codes for CASRRTGSYEQYF.

The rearrangement links TRBV6-5 to TRBJ2-7; D is uncertain. The CDR3 is 15 residues long. The V end was cut by 0 bases, the J end by 0 bases, with 9 bases between. CDR1 is MNHEY and CDR2 is SVGAGI in the germline V gene. In DNA form, the CDR3 reads TGTGCCAGCAGTTACTCGGGCAGCCTCTCCTACGAGCAGTACTTC. As protein: CASSYSGSLSYEQYF.

This sequence joins TRBV25-1 and TRBJ2-3, with 9 bases identical to TRBD1. The CDR3 consists of 14 residues. CDR1 and CDR2 (germline): MGHDK, SYGVNS. After removal of 2 bases from V and 9 bases from J, the junction contained 6 bases not matched to a gene. DNA for the CDR3: TGTGCCAGCAGTGAACCCGGGGACAGGGTGACGCAGTATTTT. Amino acids: CASSEPGDRVTQYF.

This chain links TRBV6-1 with TRBJ2-7, with D possibly matching TRBD1 (6 bases). CDR1 and CDR2 (germline): MNHNS, SASEGT. The V and J ends lost 3 bases and 2 bases respectively, with 11 bases between them. There are 14 residues in the CDR3. CDR3: CASSDWDKPYEQYF. The CDR3 DNA reads TGTGCCAGCAGTGATTGGGACAAGCCCTACGAGCAGTACTTC.

The V call is TRBV19, the J call TRBJ1-1, with 9 bases lining up with TRBD1. Germline V gene sequence: CDR1 LNHDA, CDR2 SQIVND (reference sequence). J lost 5 bases, V lost 3 bases, and 4 bases had no gene match. The length of the CDR3 is 14 residues. CDR3 region: CASSMDRGRTEAFF. In nucleotides, the CDR3 is TGTGCCAGTAGTATGGACAGGGGAAGAACTGAAGCTTTCTTT.

This clone was counted between two and nine times. This chain joins TRBV27 and TRBJ1-6; TRBD1 is a possible D gene (5 bases). The germline V and J ends were trimmed by 3 bases and 0 bases, with 9 bases remaining between them. This CDR3 spans 16 amino acids. Germline lookup yields CDR1 MNHEY and CDR2 SMNVEV (reference sequence). CDR3 nucleotides: TGTGCCAGCAGTTTTCGACAGAGCTCCTATAATTCACCCCTCCACTTT. Translating it yields CASSFRQSSYNSPLHF.

The chain uses TRBV14 and TRBJ1-1; the match to TRBD1 covers 10 bases. The CDR3 runs 18 residues. The J segment lost 1 base and the V segment lost 0 bases, leaving 8 bases of the junction unmatched. Germline V lookup: CDR1 SGHDN, CDR2 FVKESK. CDR3 bases: TGTGCCAGCAGCCAAGATTTACCTGGACAGGGGGGGAACACTGAAGCTTTCTTT. Translated: CASSQDLPGQGGNTEAFF.